These 21 T cell receptor beta chains were sequenced from one sample in a study of blood T cell repertoires in COVID-19. The table came from immunoSEQ multiplex PCR; TCRdb's copy has only in-frame clones and leaves some out. The data show some 50,000 clones, 80% to 90% seen once. What was sequenced was peripheral blood. These receptors came from a man in his fifties or sixties with acute or convalescent COVID-19.

V usage is TRBV7-2 and J usage is TRBJ1-4, with D possibly matching TRBD1 (5 bases). V shed 2 bases and J shed 8 bases, with 12 bases lying between them. The CDR3 length is 14 residues. The germline gives CDR1 SGHTA, CDR2 FQGNSA. The CDR3: CASSLYGRGEKLFF. In nucleotides, the CDR3 is TGTGCCAGCAGCTTATATGGGCGGGGGGAAAAACTGTTTTTT.

The chain carries TRBV3-1 (or the pseudogene TRBV3-2) and TRBJ1-5; unclear D gene. The CDR3 runs 16 residues. The V and J ends lost 4 bases and 2 bases respectively, with 15 bases between them. Germline V lookup: CDR1 LGHDT, CDR2 YNNKEL (reference sequence). For the CDR3, the DNA is TGTGCCAGCAGCCGAGGGAGCATTCTGGGCAATCAGCCCCAGCATTTT. Its translation is CASSRGSILGNQPQHF.

CDR3 protein: CGAGDNHPAFF. The CDR3 DNA reads TGCGGGGCCGGGGACAATCATCCGGCTTTCTTT. The rearrangement uses TRBV29-1 and TRBJ1-1; weak D call: TRBD1 (6 bases). This CDR3 has 11 residues. From germline, CDR1 is SQVTM and CDR2 ANQGSEA.

J is TRBJ1-1 and V is TRBV5-1, with TRBD1 matching 10 bases. There are 18 residues in the CDR3. V was clipped by 4 bases and J by 2 bases; unmatched bases: 14. The germline gives CDR1 SGHRS, CDR2 YFSETQ. CDR3 residues: CASSTPADRGRENTEAFF. DNA of the CDR3: TGCGCCAGCAGCACTCCGGCCGACAGGGGGCGCGAAAACACTGAAGCTTTCTTT.

Points on this clone: One junction end disagrees with the germline gene, perhaps due to a read error. The genes are TRBV7-3 and TRBJ2-2; D gene ambiguous. CDR1 and CDR2 (germline): SGHTA, FQGTGA. The CDR3 is 11 amino acids. The CDR3 loop is CASSLTGELFF. The CDR3 DNA sequence: TGTGCCAGCAGCCTAACCGGGGAGCTGTTTTTT. The entire variable domain, with the rest obtained from reference TRBV7-3 and TRBJ2-2, is as follows: GAGVSQTPSNKVTEKGKYVELRCDPISGHTALYWYRQSLGQGPEFLIYFQGTGAADDSGLPNDRFFAVRPEGSVSTLKIQRTERGDSAVYLCASSLTGELFFGEGSRLTVL.

The rearrangement joins TRBV6-2 or TRBV6-3 to TRBJ2-7; 12 bases align to TRBD1. Germline V CDR1 and CDR2: MNHEY, SVGEGT. V lost 5 bases to trimming and J lost 2 bases; unmatched junction nucleotides: 7. CDR3 length equals 16 residues. In DNA, the CDR3 is TGTGCCAGCAGTACGGGACAGGGGGCGAATCCCTACGAGCAGTACTTC. This codes for CASSTGQGANPYEQYF.

The sample holds one count of this clone. This chain joins TRBV4-1 and TRBJ1-4; maybe TRBD1 (6 bases). The germline V and J ends were trimmed by 1 base and 4 bases, with 10 bases remaining between them. The CDR3 consists of 15 residues. Per germline, CDR1 MGHRA and CDR2 YSYEKL. DNA for the CDR3: TGCGCCAGCAGCCAAGGACAGGTTGTTAATGAAAAACTGTTTTTT. It encodes CASSQGQVVNEKLFF.

In this sample, this clone turned up once. V and J are TRBV9 and TRBJ2-2, with D possibly being TRBD1 (6 bases). In germline, CDR1 is SGDLS, CDR2 YYNGEE. Between the trimmed V and J ends, which lost 3 bases and 0 bases, there was a span of 9 bases. There are 15 residues in the CDR3. CDR3 region: CASSARGTNTGELFF. CDR3 coding DNA: TGTGCCAGCAGCGCAAGGGGGACGAACACCGGGGAGCTGTTTTTT.

The chain carries TRBV29-1 and TRBJ2-7, with a tentative D call TRBD1 (5 bases). The germline CDR1 and CDR2 sequences are SQVTM and ANQGSEA. The CDR3 totals 13 residues. Trimming removed 4 bases at V and 1 base at J, with 11 bases between. This CDR3 reads CSVARSGSYEQYF. The CDR3 bases are TGCAGCGTTGCCCGTTCAGGGTCCTACGAGCAGTACTTC.

The chain recombines TRBV5-6 with TRBJ2-3; a possible D gene is TRBD2 (6 bases). V lost 3 bases to trimming and J lost 0 bases, with 11 bases between them. The CDR3 spans 15 residues. Germline V gene lookup returns CDR1 SGHDT and CDR2 YYEEEE. The CDR3: CASSYGTASTDTQYF. CDR3 bases: TGTGCCAGCAGCTACGGGACTGCCAGCACAGATACGCAGTATTTT.

The chain carries TRBV4-1 and TRBJ2-1, with a weak D call TRBD1 (5 bases). The CDR3 loop spans 17 amino acids. V was pared by 0 bases and J by 6 bases, with 18 bases between. The germline CDR1 and CDR2 sequences are MGHRA and YSYEKL. CDR3 sequence: CASSQDRDSSILNEQFF. CDR3 coding DNA: TGCGCCAGCAGCCAAGATCGCGACAGTTCCATACTCAATGAGCAGTTCTTC.

This clone appeared a single time. The chain joins TRBV19 to TRBJ1-1; 7 nucleotides agree with TRBD1. V lost 6 bases, J lost 3 bases, and 10 bases stayed unmatched. The germline V gene encodes CDR1 LNHDA and CDR2 SQIVND (reference sequence). This CDR3 spans 15 amino acids. The CDR3 DNA sequence: TGTGCCAGTAGCCCAACTTTGGGACAGCACACTGAAGCTTTCTTT. Amino acids: CASSPTLGQHTEAFF.

This chain links TRBV10-1 with TRBJ2-7; 7 nucleotides agree with TRBD2. V lost 1 base and J lost 3; bases outside the gene matches: 15. Germline loops: CDR1 WNHNN, CDR2 SYGVQD (reference sequence). The CDR3 spans 18 residues. The chain's CDR3 is CASSECLAVTTTNYEQYF. The CDR3 coding sequence is TGCGCCAGCAGTGAGTGTCTAGCGGTGACTACTACAAACTACGAGCAGTACTTC.

The chain recombines TRBV5-1 with TRBJ2-1, with TRBD2 matching over 14 bases. J lost 4 bases, V lost 4 bases, and 4 bases had no gene match. This CDR3 is 16 amino acids long. CDR1 and CDR2 from the germline V gene are SGHRS and YFSETQ. CDR3 in amino acids: CASSETSGGAYNEQFF. DNA of the CDR3: TGCGCCAGCAGCGAGACTAGCGGGGGGGCTTACAATGAGCAGTTCTTC.

J is TRBJ2-1 and V is TRBV7-9; TRBD2 agrees at 7 bases. Germline V CDR1 and CDR2: SEHNR, FQNEAQ (reference sequence). Trimming removed 2 bases from V and 8 bases from J; junction bases left unmatched: 18. The length of the CDR3 is 18 residues. The CDR3 DNA sequence: TGTGCCAGCAGCTTAACCCTCGGGGGGTTGGTCGGTTATGATGAGCAGTTCTTC. This sequence encodes CASSLTLGGLVGYDEQFF.

Notes on this clone: This CDR3 is also generated by other DNA sequences in the sample. The chain combines TRBV9 with TRBJ1-1; weak D call: TRBD1 (5 bases). This CDR3 comprises 14 residues. Deletions cut 0 bases from V and 1 base from J, with 7 bases between. Germline V gives CDR1 SGDLS, CDR2 YYNGEE. The CDR3 DNA sequence: TGTGCCAGCAGCGTAGTCAGGGAGAACACTGAAGCTTTCTTT. Translation: CASSVVRENTEAFF.

This rearrangement joins TRBV15 to TRBJ2-5; D gene unclear. Trimming cost V 0 bases and J 7 bases, with 18 bases left between them. The CDR3 is made up of 16 amino acids. Looked up from germline, CDR1 is LNHNV and CDR2 is YYDKDF (reference sequence). The CDR3 loop reads CATSRDLGLSDGTQYF. The CDR3 coding sequence is TGTGCCACCAGCAGAGATCTAGGCCTCTCGGATGGGACCCAGTACTTC.

The V call is TRBV9, the J call TRBJ1-2, with D tentatively TRBD1 (5 bases). The V gene lost 4 bases and the J gene lost 3 bases, with 16 bases spanning the gap. The germline V gene encodes CDR1 SGDLS and CDR2 YYNGEE. The CDR3 has 15 residues. The CDR3, as DNA: TGTGCCAGCAGCACCACGATGGGGGGATACTATGGCTACACCTTC. Its protein is CASSTTMGGYYGYTF.

As to this clone: This sample also contains other DNA sequences that code for the same CDR3. The chain has TRBV24-1 and TRBJ1-1; 8 bases map to TRBD1. V shed 4 bases and J 2 bases; nucleotides not matched to a gene: 2. CDR1 and CDR2 (germline): KGHDR, SFDVKD. The CDR3 is 14 amino acids. Here the CDR3 DNA reads TGTGCCACCAGTGACACAGGGGGAAACACTGAAGCTTTCTTT. It encodes CATSDTGGNTEAFF.

The rearrangement links TRBV6-5 to TRBJ2-2; tentative D call: TRBD1 (5 bases). In germline, CDR1 is MNHEY, CDR2 SVGAGI. V dropped 5 bases and J dropped 7 bases, with 5 bases sitting between them. The CDR3 runs to 11 residues. CDR3 bases: TGTGCCAGCAGTAGGGGCGGGGAGCTGTTTTTT. Translating gives CASSRGGELFF.

The V call is TRBV12-3 or TRBV12-4, the J call TRBJ2-5, with 11 bases aligning to TRBD1. Trimming cost V 5 bases and J 4 bases; bases outside gene matches: 0. The CDR3 runs 13 residues. CDR3: CASSGTGGETQYF. DNA for the CDR3: TGTGCCAGCAGTGGGACAGGGGGAGAGACCCAGTACTTC.